These T cell receptor beta chains were read from a single sample in a study of cytomegalovirus exposure and HLA in healthy donors. Clones were read by immunoSEQ multiplex PCR, and TCRdb kept only the in-frame ones, dropping some. The sample consists of approximately 210,000 clones, approximately 79% of them appearing once. Sequenced material: PBMCs. The receptors here all came from a male donor in good health and CMV-seronegative. Each CDR3 is given with its conserved first and last residue. D genes are given only for firm matches. For some rows the clone size is stated as once, few or many, or as a class when expanded; others skip it.

V gene	clone size	CDR3 length	J gene	D gene	CDR3 protein	CDR3 DNA
TRBV27	.	14	TRBJ2-7	TRBD2	CASSTSGRATEQYF	TGTGCCAGCAGTACTAGCGGGAGGGCTACCGAGCAGTACTTC
TRBV4-3	.	16	TRBJ2-1	.	CASSQDMAGFYNEQFF	TGCGCCAGCAGCCAAGACATGGCGGGTTTCTACAATGAGCAGTTCTTC
TRBV28	.	13	TRBJ1-2	TRBD1	CASRVLQGDGYTF	TGTGCCAGCAGAGTGTTACAGGGGGATGGCTACACCTTC
TRBV28	.	15	TRBJ1-2	.	CASSRTPVRNYGYTF	TGTGCCAGCAGCCGTACCCCTGTGAGGAACTATGGCTACACCTTC
TRBV5-1	.	16	TRBJ2-7	TRBD1	CASSSPFDRDVYEQYF	TGCGCCAGCAGCTCCCCCTTCGACAGGGATGTCTACGAGCAGTACTTC
TRBV19	.	14	TRBJ1-2	.	CASSITGANYGYTF	TGTGCCAGTAGTATAACTGGAGCTAACTATGGCTACACCTTC
TRBV30	.	12	TRBJ2-2	.	CAWITNTGELFF	TGTGCCTGGATAACGAACACCGGGGAGCTGTTTTTT
TRBV9	.	15	TRBJ2-7	TRBD2	CASSRGEGPLYEQYF	TGTGCCAGCAGCCGAGGGGAGGGGCCGTTATACGAGCAGTACTTC
TRBV6-5	.	16	TRBJ2-7	.	CASRYLTGEIIYEQYF	TGTGCCAGCAGGTACCTGACAGGAGAGATCATCTACGAGCAGTACTTC
TRBV29-1	.	14	TRBJ1-2	.	CSVEEAGSHYGYTF	TGCAGCGTTGAAGAGGCAGGTAGTCACTATGGCTACACCTTC
TRBV6-4	.	17	TRBJ1-5	.	CASSEFNRVHSNQPQHF	TGTGCCAGCAGCGAGTTTAACAGGGTTCATTCCAATCAGCCCCAGCATTTT
TRBV7-9	.	15	TRBJ2-7	.	CASSTETGEGNEQYF	TGTGCCAGCAGCACGGAGACAGGGGAGGGAAACGAGCAGTACTTC
TRBV10-3	.	15	TRBJ1-2	.	CAISDPTGREGGYTF	TGTGCCATCAGTGATCCCACCGGACGGGAGGGTGGCTACACCTTC
TRBV29-1	.	11	TRBJ2-5	.	CSVGSQETQYF	TGCAGCGTTGGTTCTCAAGAGACCCAGTACTTC
TRBV11-2	.	13	TRBJ2-2	.	CASSLYSSGELFF	TGTGCCAGCAGCTTATATTCGTCCGGGGAGCTGTTTTTT
TRBV27	.	15	TRBJ1-4	.	CASSPSDPTGEKLFF	TGTGCCAGCAGTCCATCAGACCCTACAGGGGAAAAACTGTTTTTT
TRBV5-1	few	15	TRBJ2-7	TRBD1	CASSDLGQGAGEQYF	TGCGCCAGCAGCGATCTGGGACAGGGGGCCGGCGAGCAGTACTTC
TRBV6-5	.	15	TRBJ1-2	.	CASSYSSGLLYGYTF	TGTGCCAGCAGTTACTCGTCAGGTTTGCTATATGGCTACACCTTC
TRBV6-6	few	11	TRBJ2-7	.	CASSSIYEQYF	TGTGCCAGCAGTTCAATCTACGAGCAGTACTTC
TRBV6-5	.	15	TRBJ1-2	TRBD1	CASSSRDRASYGYTF	TGTGCCAGCAGTTCCAGGGACAGGGCAAGCTATGGCTACACCTTC
TRBV7-9	.	14	TRBJ2-5	.	CASSFLTDLETQYF	TGTGCCAGCAGCTTCTTGACAGACCTGGAGACCCAGTACTTC
TRBV28	.	15	TRBJ2-5	.	CASSSGTAGAETQYF	TGTGCCAGCAGTTCCGGGACAGCGGGCGCAGAGACCCAGTACTTC
TRBV4-3	.	16	TRBJ2-5	.	CASSQELGAGSMAQYF	TGCGCCAGCAGCCAAGAGCTGGGGGCCGGTTCCATGGCCCAGTACTTC
TRBV7-9	.	15	TRBJ2-3	TRBD2	CASSFSGGARDTQYF	TGTGCCAGCAGCTTTAGCGGGGGAGCAAGAGATACGCAGTATTTT
TRBV5-4	.	15	TRBJ2-1	TRBD2	CASRFLAGGGNEQFF	TGTGCCAGCAGGTTTCTAGCGGGAGGAGGAAATGAGCAGTTCTTC
TRBV9	once	17	TRBJ2-1	TRBD2	CASSSSPDPSGDNEQFF	TGTGCCAGCAGCTCATCCCCAGACCCTAGCGGGGACAATGAGCAGTTCTTC